This T cell receptor (beta chain) derives from a study of T-cell reconstitution after alpha-beta-depleted transplantation in children. The TCRbeta library was prepared with unique molecular identifiers. MiXCR was run by TCRdb on the PCR reads, yielding one entry per CDR3 protein. Among over 550,000 distinct CDR3 sequences listed, about 10% were seen once. Germline V gene lookup returns CDR1 MDHEN and CDR2 SYDVKM. This CDR3 has 16 residues. Losses at the gene ends were 7 bases for V and 2 bases for J; bases not matched to a gene: 9. This receptor was identified in a human donor who donated a stem cell graft to a child with acute myeloid leukemia. Sequenced here: PBMCs from the stem cell graft donor, sampled from the stem cell graft. J is TRBJ2-7 and V is TRBV28, with 12 positions matching TRBD1. The CDR3 here is CASMRWGQGAPYEQYF. CDR3 in DNA: TGTGCCAGCATGCGTTGGGGACAGGGGGCCCCCTACGAGCAGTACTTC.